The 13 T cell receptor beta chains below all came from one sample that was sequenced in a study of OX40 agonist ivuxolimab in advanced cancers. Measured with immunoSEQ multiplex PCR; TCRdb has only the in-frame clones, and not every one. The table lists approximately 46,000 clones, approximately 91% of them singletons. This material consisted of CD4+ or CD8+ T cells sorted from blood, taken in a trial of the OX40 agonist ivuxolimab. The receptors here all came from an adult with an advanced solid tumor such as melanoma, head and neck, liver or kidney cancer.

The chain combines TRBV27 with TRBJ2-2, with D tentatively TRBD2 (6 bases). The CDR3 has 14 residues. V lost 0 bases to trimming and J lost 5 bases, with 7 bases between them. Germline lookup yields CDR1 MNHEY and CDR2 SMNVEV (reference sequence). The CDR3 bases are TGTGCCAGCAGTTTATCACGGGGGACCGGGGAGCTGTTTTTT. It encodes CASSLSRGTGELFF.

The rearrangement links TRBV2 to TRBJ2-3, with 8 bases fitting TRBD2. This CDR3 comprises 19 residues. Germline assignment: CDR1 SNHLY and CDR2 FYNNEI. The V gene end was trimmed by 2 bases and the J gene end by 6 bases; junction bases not matched to a gene: 19. The CDR3 DNA reads as TGTGCCAGCAGTGAATCACAAAGAGAGCCGGGACTAGACGCTGATACGCAGTATTTT. Amino acid sequence: CASSESQREPGLDADTQYF.

The CDR3 loop is CASSTIRTEAFF. The CDR3 DNA is TGTGCCAGCAGCACAATTCGCACTGAAGCTTTCTTT. The chain recombines TRBV21-1 with TRBJ1-1. TRBV21-1 is a pseudogene. The CDR3 extends over 12 amino acids.

The genes are TRBV27 and TRBJ2-6, with TRBD1 matching over 8 bases. Germline CDR1 is MNHEY and CDR2 is SMNVEV (reference sequence). The CDR3 extends over 18 amino acids. V dropped 5 bases and J dropped 0; count of bases not matched to a gene: 9. This CDR3 is CASSPRDRNPSGANVLTF. The CDR3 nucleotides are TGTGCCAGCAGTCCCCGGGACAGGAACCCCTCTGGGGCCAACGTCCTGACTTTC.

This chain uses TRBV9 with TRBJ1-5; 8 bases fit TRBD1. The germline V gene encodes CDR1 SGDLS and CDR2 YYNGEE. The CDR3 loop spans 15 amino acids. V gave up 2 bases and J gave up 2 bases; unmatched junction bases: 3. The CDR3 DNA is TGTGCCAGCAGCGTTGGGGGACAGGGCAATCAGCCCCAGCATTTT. Amino acid sequence: CASSVGGQGNQPQHF.

This clone is labeled medium-sized. This rearrangement joins TRBV5-5 to TRBJ1-2; tentative D call: TRBD1 (5 bases). Trimming stripped 3 bases from V and 3 bases from J, with 24 bases between. This CDR3 region has 18 residues. Germline-derived CDR1 and CDR2 are SGHKS and YYEKEE (reference sequence). The chain's CDR3 is CASSSSTKINGGYYGYTF. CDR3 in DNA: TGTGCCAGCAGCTCGTCGACAAAGATAAATGGGGGATACTATGGCTACACCTTC.

V usage is TRBV9 and J usage is TRBJ2-5; a weak D match, TRBD2 (7 bases). Germline loops: CDR1 SGDLS, CDR2 YYNGEE. The ends were cut back, 3 bases at V and 5 bases at J, with 17 bases in the middle. CDR3 length: 15 amino acids. The CDR3: CASSAGGVVTETQYF. The CDR3 bases are TGTGCCAGCAGCGCGGGGGGCGTCGTCACGGAGACCCAGTACTTC. Drawing the rest from reference TRBV9 and TRBJ2-5, the complete variable domain is DSGVTQTPKHLITATGQRVTLRCSPRSGDLSVYWYQQSLDQGLQFLIQYYNGEERAKGNILERFSAQQFPDLHSELNLSSLELGDSALYFCASSAGGVVTETQYFGPGTRLLVL.

The chain combines TRBV11-2 with TRBJ1-3, with TRBD1 matching 8 bases. Germline CDR1 SGHAT, CDR2 FQNNGV. The ends lost 4 bases at V and 4 bases at J; junction bases unmatched: 6. The CDR3 spans 15 residues. Here the CDR3 DNA reads TGTGCCAGCAGCTCCCGGACAGGGATGGGAAACACCATATATTTT. Translated: CASSSRTGMGNTIYF.

This clone occurred once. The chain combines TRBV5-6 with TRBJ1-1; no definite D call. The CDR3 runs to 14 residues. Germline CDR1 SGHDT, CDR2 YYEEEE. The V end lost 0 bases, the J end lost 0 bases, and 6 bases lay between the germline ends. The CDR3 nucleotides read TGTGCCAGCAGCTTGGGCAGCCTGAACACTGAAGCTTTCTTT. This gives the protein CASSLGSLNTEAFF.

The chain links TRBV27 to TRBJ1-2; D perhaps matches TRBD1 (5 bases). The germline V and J ends were trimmed by 11 bases and 5 bases, with 24 bases remaining between them. The germline V gene encodes CDR1 MNHEY and CDR2 SMNVEV (reference sequence). This CDR3 has 15 amino acids. The CDR3 sequence: CASRGSNSFGYGYTF. As DNA, the CDR3 is TGTGCCTCCCGGGGCAGTAATTCCTTTGGATATGGCTACACCTTC.

This sequence joins TRBV28 and TRBJ2-5; D tentatively reads TRBD1 or TRBD2 (7 bases each). This CDR3 is 13 amino acids long. Per the germline V gene, CDR1 is MDHEN and CDR2 is SYDVKM. Trimming took off 3 bases at V and 4 bases at J, with 9 bases between the two ends. The CDR3 bases are TGTGCCAGCAGTTTCAGGGGGGGAGAGACCCAGTACTTC. Its protein is CASSFRGGETQYF.

The chain uses TRBV4-3 and TRBJ1-2, with a possible D match to TRBD1 (6 bases). The germline V and J ends were trimmed by 0 bases and 0 bases, with 14 bases remaining between them. Germline CDR1 reads LGHNA; CDR2 reads YSLEER. The CDR3 loop spans 17 amino acids. The CDR3 protein is CASSQDRGGAANYGYTF. CDR3 nucleotide sequence: TGCGCCAGCAGCCAAGATCGCGGGGGGGCAGCTAACTATGGCTACACCTTC.

This clone was seen a handful of times. The genes are TRBV5-6 and TRBJ2-5, with a weak D call TRBD1 (6 bases). V lost 3 bases and J 3 bases, leaving 9 bases between the germline ends. Germline CDR1 is SGHDT and CDR2 is YYEEEE. The CDR3 is 13 residues long. In DNA, the CDR3 is TGTGCCAGCAGCTGGAGGACAGAAGAGACCCAGTACTTC. Translation gives CASSWRTEETQYF.